What follows is one T cell receptor beta chain and its context. The antigen remains undetermined. This CDR3 is built from 15 residues. The germline V gene encodes CDR1 SGHVS and CDR2 FNYEAQ. After removal of 6 bases from V and 3 bases from J, the junction contained 7 bases not matched to a gene. The data stem from a study of TIL therapy for anti-PD-1-resistant metastatic lung cancer. Study at large: Patients had a median age of around 56 years (range 38-75). Study observations and caveats: Compared with baseline intratumoral T cells, expanded TIL cultures were more clonal and less diverse (around 5.9% vs 31%).

As to time point: pre-treatment sample, taken before nivolumab and TIL therapy. Pleural nodules or supraclavicular lymph nodes made up most of the excised metastases sampled. This was the immunoSEQ v3 assay. Survey-level samples got roughly 1.9 million read pairs; deep-level samples got roughly 4.5-6 million. Sequenced by immunoSEQ multiplex PCR; TCRdb stores in-frame clones only, minus some. Altogether roughly 92,000 clones are present, about 71% being singletons, with the ten largest covering approximately 9.9%. The starting material was tumor tissue, obtained at baseline. The receptor's source is a person between 25 and 80 years old with non-small cell lung cancer. The chain employs TRBV7-6 and TRBJ1-5; the match to TRBD1 covers 8 bases. The CDR3 DNA is TGTGCCAGCAGTCATAGACAGGGGTTCAATCAGCCCCAGCATTTT. Translated: CASSHRQGFNQPQHF.